This TCR beta chain is from a study of long-term antiretroviral therapy in people with HIV. Survey-level immunoSEQ v3.0 assays were run. The assay was immunoSEQ multiplex PCR, and TCRdb's table has in-frame clones only and misses some. The data contain about 28,000 clones, roughly nine tenths of them singletons. Researchers secured at least one pre-ART and at least two post-ART PBMC samples from each donor. After removal of 5 bases from V and 11 bases from J, the junction contained 5 bases not matched to a gene. The CDR3 length is 12 residues. From germline, CDR1 is SEHNR and CDR2 FQNEAQ (reference sequence).

Sequencing used unsorted PBMCs, obtained 2 years after starting antiretroviral therapy. The chain links TRBV7-9 to TRBJ1-3; 8 positions agree with TRBD1. The clonotype was recovered from a man between 45 and 60 years old with HIV. CDR3 region: CASSLTGGSIYF. The CDR3 bases are TGTGCCAGCAGCCTAACAGGGGGATCCATATATTTT. The full variable domain, its missing parts supplied by reference TRBV7-9 and TRBJ1-3, is DTGVSQNPRHKITKRGQNVTFRCDPISEHNRLYWYRQTLGQGPEFLTYFQNEAQLEKSRLLSDRFSAERPKGSFSTLEIQRTEQGDSAMYLCASSLTGGSIYFGEGSWLTVV.